These 18 T cell receptor beta chains originate from one sample sequenced in a study of blood T cell repertoires in COVID-19. The repertoire was sequenced with immunoSEQ multiplex PCR; TCRdb's copy has only in-frame clones and lacks some. The sample consists of tens of thousands of clones, about 86% of them appearing once. Source material: peripheral blood. The source is a man between 65 and 80 years old with acute or convalescent COVID-19.

The chain recombines TRBV3-1 (or the pseudogene TRBV3-2) with TRBJ2-5; 7 bases are a match to TRBD2. The junction had 3 bases not matched to a gene; V was cut back by 1 base and J by 4 bases. There are 14 residues in the CDR3. Germline V gene data show CDR1 as LGHDT and CDR2 as YNNKEL (reference sequence). The CDR3 coding sequence is TGTGCCAGCAGCCAAGCGGGGGGACGAGAGACCCAGTACTTC. It translates to CASSQAGGRETQYF.

This chain connects TRBV7-9 to TRBJ1-1; D possibly corresponds to TRBD1 (5 bases). Trimming cost V 5 bases and J 2 bases, with 15 bases left between them. CDR3 length: 15 amino acids. Germline V CDR1 and CDR2: SEHNR, FQNEAQ (reference sequence). CDR3 sequence reads: CASSGSDSYNTEAFF. The CDR3 DNA sequence: TGTGCCAGCAGCGGCAGCGACAGCTACAACACTGAAGCTTTCTTT.

V is TRBV18 and J is TRBJ1-6; 10 bases map to TRBD1. J gave up 7 bases and V 3 bases, and 3 bases lay outside the gene matches. Looked up from germline, CDR1 is KGHSH and CDR2 is LQKENI. The CDR3 has 15 residues. The CDR3 DNA reads TGTGCCAGCTCACCGCGACAGGGGGCCAATTCACCCCTCCACTTT. It specifies CASSPRQGANSPLHF. Full variable domain (rest looked up from reference TRBV18 and TRBJ1-6): NAGVMQNPRHLVRRRGQEARLRCSPMKGHSHVYWYRQLPEEGLKFMVYLQKENIIDESGMPKERFSAEFPKEGPSILRIQQVVRGDSAAYFCASSPRQGANSPLHFGNGTRLTVT.

This chain uses TRBV19 with TRBJ1-3; 8 nucleotides agree with TRBD1. V lost 6 bases to trimming and J lost 3 bases; unmatched junction nucleotides: 7. Germline V gene data show CDR1 as LNHDA and CDR2 as SQIVND (reference sequence). The CDR3 extends over 15 amino acids. The CDR3 DNA follows: TGTGCCAGTAGCCGACAGGGGTTCGGTGGAAACACCATATATTTT. This sequence encodes CASSRQGFGGNTIYF.

This clone was seen only a few times. The genes are TRBV18 and TRBJ1-1; D uncertain. The V gene lost 4 bases and the J gene lost 0 bases, with 9 bases spanning the gap. This CDR3 has 14 amino acids. Looked up from germline, CDR1 is KGHSH and CDR2 is LQKENI. In DNA, the CDR3 is TGTGCCAGCTCACGGCTTGAAGTGAACACTGAAGCTTTCTTT. Protein: CASSRLEVNTEAFF.

The CDR3 is CASSLGGTGSPLHF. DNA of the CDR3: TGTGCCAGCAGCTTGGGGGGAACGGGCTCACCCCTCCACTTT. The chain carries TRBV11-3 and TRBJ1-6, with a weak D call TRBD1 (5 bases). The CDR3 consists of 14 residues. Germline CDR1 and CDR2: SGHNT and YENEEA. Trimming cost V 3 bases and J 10 bases, with 13 bases left between them.

This chain links TRBV7-3 with TRBJ1-1; D unclear. With 1 base removed from V and 3 bases from J, the gap between germline ends came to 6 bases. The CDR3 is 13 residues long. Looked up from germline, CDR1 is SGHTA and CDR2 is FQGTGA. CDR3 sequence (DNA): TGTGCCAGCAGCTTAAGTACACACACTGAAGCTTTCTTT. It is translated as CASSLSTHTEAFF. The full variable domain, completed using reference TRBV7-3 and TRBJ1-1, is GAGVSQTPSNKVTEKGKYVELRCDPISGHTALYWYRQSLGQGPEFLIYFQGTGAADDSGLPNDRFFAVRPEGSVSTLKIQRTERGDSAVYLCASSLSTHTEAFFGQGTRLTVV.

A single count supports this clone. The gene calls are TRBV6-4 and TRBJ2-1; 13 bases agree with TRBD2. This CDR3 region has 14 residues. Looked up from germline, CDR1 is MRHNA and CDR2 is SNTAGT. The V gene end was trimmed by 6 bases and the J gene end by 5 bases; junction bases not matched to a gene: 1. The CDR3 region has the DNA TGTGCCAGCAGGACTAGCGGGGGGAACAATGAGCAGTTCTTC. Translated: CASRTSGGNNEQFF.

The rearrangement links TRBV18 to TRBJ2-5; 12 bases are shared with TRBD2. CDR1 is KGHSH, CDR2 LQKENI, per germline. J gave up 5 bases and V 3 bases, and 4 bases lay outside the gene matches. This CDR3 has 15 amino acids. CDR3 in amino acids: CASSPGTSGLETQYF. CDR3 coding DNA: TGTGCCAGCTCACCTGGGACTAGCGGGCTCGAGACCCAGTACTTC.

The chain employs TRBV5-1 and TRBJ1-1, with D possibly TRBD1 on 5 matching bases. The length of the CDR3 is 14 residues. The V end was cut by 2 bases, the J end by 5 bases, with 13 bases between. CDR1 is SGHRS and CDR2 is YFSETQ in the germline V gene. The CDR3 region is CASSFRSGGTEAFF. CDR3 bases: TGCGCCAGCAGCTTCCGGTCGGGGGGAACTGAAGCTTTCTTT. The full variable domain, with the rest looked up from reference TRBV5-1 and TRBJ1-1, is KAGVTQTPRYLIKTRGQQVTLSCSPISGHRSVSWYQQTPGQGLQFLFEYFSETQRNKGNFPGRFSGRQFSNSRSEMNVSTLELGDSALYLCASSFRSGGTEAFFGQGTRLTVV.

The chain links TRBV6-2 or TRBV6-3 to TRBJ1-1, with 9 positions matching TRBD1. The V segment lost 5 bases and the J segment 5 bases; nucleotides outside the gene matches: 12. Germline V gene lookup returns CDR1 MNHEY and CDR2 SVGEGT. The CDR3 length is 16 residues. The DNA for the CDR3 is TGTGCCAGCAGTCCCAGCCGGGACAGGGAGGGGACTGAAGCTTTCTTT. The encoded protein is CASSPSRDREGTEAFF.

V gene TRBV19 combines with J gene TRBJ1-6; D gene uncertain. CDR1 is LNHDA, CDR2 SQIVND, per germline (reference sequence). With 6 bases removed from V and 9 bases from J, the gap between germline ends came to 12 bases. The CDR3 loop spans 13 amino acids. CDR3 DNA: TGTGCCAGTAGCCCCCCCGGTGGTTCACCCCTCCACTTT. Translation: CASSPPGGSPLHF.

This rearrangement joins TRBV28 to TRBJ2-3, with 7 bases aligning to TRBD2. Looked up from germline, CDR1 is MDHEN and CDR2 is SYDVKM. J gave up 5 bases and V 8 bases, and 10 bases lay outside the gene matches. CDR3 length: 14 residues. The CDR3 is CASRGVGIIDTQYF. For the CDR3, the DNA is TGTGCCAGCCGGGGGGTGGGAATCATAGATACGCAGTATTTT.

V gene TRBV7-2 combines with J gene TRBJ2-1; TRBD1 matches at 9 bases. The germline gives CDR1 SGHTA, CDR2 FQGNSA. The CDR3 runs 15 residues. V shed 4 bases, J shed 2 bases, and the junction held 3 bases outside the gene matches. In DNA, the CDR3 is TGTGCCAGCAGCTCCCGGACAGGGGCCTACAATGAGCAGTTCTTC. This encodes CASSSRTGAYNEQFF.

The rearrangement uses TRBV5-4 and TRBJ2-1; 13 bases align to TRBD2. CDR3 length: 19 residues. J was trimmed by 2 bases and V by 3 bases; bases with no gene match: 11. CDR1 and CDR2 (germline): SGHNT, YYREEE (reference sequence). The chain's CDR3 is CASSSPGTSGVLTYNEQFF. CDR3 nucleotide sequence: TGTGCCAGCAGCTCGCCGGGGACTAGCGGGGTCCTAACCTACAATGAGCAGTTCTTC.

This clone was picked up many times. The chain couples TRBV4-1 to TRBJ1-4; D call uncertain. CDR1 is MGHRA and CDR2 is YSYEKL in the germline V gene. The V end lost 6 bases, the J end lost 0 bases, and 11 bases lay between the germline ends. The CDR3 runs to 15 residues. CDR3 bases: TGCGCCAGCAGTCAAATAGCCACAACTAATGAAAAACTGTTTTTT. It is translated as CASSQIATTNEKLFF.

The J gene is TRBJ1-2, the V gene TRBV10-1; 8 nucleotides align to TRBD1. Germline V lookup: CDR1 WNHNN, CDR2 SYGVQD (reference sequence). CDR3 length: 14 amino acids. V lost 2 bases to trimming and J lost 4 bases; unmatched junction nucleotides: 3. The CDR3 DNA reads TGCGCCAGCAGTGAGCCCGGACAGGGCTATGGCTACACCTTC. It specifies CASSEPGQGYGYTF.

This chain links TRBV19 with TRBJ1-1; maybe TRBD1 (6 bases). The CDR3 loop spans 13 amino acids. Trimming left V 7 bases short and J 6 bases short, with 15 bases between. Looked up from germline, CDR1 is LNHDA and CDR2 is SQIVND (reference sequence). CDR3 nucleotide sequence: TGTGCCAGTACTCTTGGGGGGGGCCCTGAAGCTTTCTTT. Translation: CASTLGGGPEAFF.